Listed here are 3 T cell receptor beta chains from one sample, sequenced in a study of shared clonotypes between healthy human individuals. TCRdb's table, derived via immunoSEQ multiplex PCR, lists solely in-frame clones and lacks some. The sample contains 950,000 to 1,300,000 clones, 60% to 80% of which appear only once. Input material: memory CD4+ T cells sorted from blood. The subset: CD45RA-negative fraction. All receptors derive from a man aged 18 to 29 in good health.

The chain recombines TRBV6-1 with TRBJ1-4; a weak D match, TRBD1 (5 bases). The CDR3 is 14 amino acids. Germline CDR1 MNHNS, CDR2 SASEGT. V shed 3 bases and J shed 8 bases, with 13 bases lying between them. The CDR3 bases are TGTGCCAGCAGTGATCCACCGGGGGAAGAAAAACTGTTTTTT. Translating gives CASSDPPGEEKLFF.

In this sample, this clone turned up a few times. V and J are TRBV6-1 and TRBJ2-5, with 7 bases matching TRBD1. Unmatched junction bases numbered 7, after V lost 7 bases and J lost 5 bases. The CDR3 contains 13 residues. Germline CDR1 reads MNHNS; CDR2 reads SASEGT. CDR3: CASKRGGVETQYF. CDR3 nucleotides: TGTGCCAGCAAACGAGGGGGCGTGGAGACCCAGTACTTC.

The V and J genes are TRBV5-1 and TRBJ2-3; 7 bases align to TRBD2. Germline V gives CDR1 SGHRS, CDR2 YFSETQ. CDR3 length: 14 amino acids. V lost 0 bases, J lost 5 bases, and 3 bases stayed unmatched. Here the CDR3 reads CASSLGLAIDTQYF. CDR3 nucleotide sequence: TGCGCCAGCAGCTTGGGACTAGCAATAGATACGCAGTATTTT.